This T cell receptor (beta chain) was recovered during a study of regulatory T cells in long-lasting Graves disease. The germline gives CDR1 MNHEY, CDR2 SVGEGT. The CDR3 consists of 18 residues. The V end lost 7 bases, the J end lost 1 base, and 24 bases lay between the germline ends. Regarding time point: newly diagnosed GD, antithyroid drugs for less than 3 months. Researchers made the TCR library from RNA that was extracted from PBMCs. Graves' disease was diagnosed by American Thyroid Association guidelines. Points from the study as a whole: Newly diagnosed Graves' patients exceeded persistent ones in TCR diversity.

This clonotype was observed many times. What it binds is not known. Sequencing libraries for TCR beta were prepared with iRepertoire HTBI primers and Arm-PCR of CDR3 regions. TCRdb used MiXCR to reprocess the multiplex PCR reads, holding one entry per CDR3 protein. The sample has about 200,000 distinct CDR3 sequences; less than 20% are singletons. This same sample was also part of a study on T cells in Graves' hyperthyroidism and ophthalmopathy. That study reports: If no ophthalmopathy progression occurred within 18 months, Graves' hyperthyroidism was stable. With a duration under 2 months, the hyperthyroidism was newly diagnosed in patients aged 18 to 65.

Here the sequenced sample was peripheral blood mononuclear cells (PBMCs), taken at new diagnosis, from a patient treated with antithyroid drugs. The gene calls are TRBV6-2 or TRBV6-3 and TRBJ2-3; the D gene is possibly TRBD2 (6 bases). The origin of this receptor is a woman under 40 with Graves disease. The CDR3 here is CASKPGLSLARGTDTQYF. DNA for the CDR3: TGTGCCAGCAAGCCGGGACTGAGTCTAGCGCGGGGCACAGATACGCAGTATTTT.